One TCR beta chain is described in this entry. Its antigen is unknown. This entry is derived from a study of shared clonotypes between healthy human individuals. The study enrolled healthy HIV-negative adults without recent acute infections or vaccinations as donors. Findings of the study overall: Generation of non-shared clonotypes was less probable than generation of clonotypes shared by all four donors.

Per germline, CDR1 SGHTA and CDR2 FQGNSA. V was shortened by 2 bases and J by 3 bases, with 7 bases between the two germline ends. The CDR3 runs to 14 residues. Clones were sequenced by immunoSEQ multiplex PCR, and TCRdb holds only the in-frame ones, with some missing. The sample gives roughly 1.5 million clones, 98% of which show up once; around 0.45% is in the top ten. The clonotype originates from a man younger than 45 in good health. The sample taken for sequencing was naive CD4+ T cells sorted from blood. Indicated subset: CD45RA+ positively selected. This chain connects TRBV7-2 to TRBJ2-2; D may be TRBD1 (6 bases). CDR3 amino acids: CASSLQGYTGELFF. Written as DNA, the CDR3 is TGTGCCAGCAGCTTACAGGGGTACACCGGGGAGCTGTTTTTT.